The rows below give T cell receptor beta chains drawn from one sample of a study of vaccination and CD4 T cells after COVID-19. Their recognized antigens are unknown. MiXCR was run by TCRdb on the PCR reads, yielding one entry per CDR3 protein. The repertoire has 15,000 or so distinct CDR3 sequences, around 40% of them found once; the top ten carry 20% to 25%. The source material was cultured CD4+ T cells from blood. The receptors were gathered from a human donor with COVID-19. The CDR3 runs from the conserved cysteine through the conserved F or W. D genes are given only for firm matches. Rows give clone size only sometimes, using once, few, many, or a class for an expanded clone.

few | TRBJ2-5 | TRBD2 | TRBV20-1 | TGCAGTGCTAGAGATTACGCTAGCGGTAAAGAGACCCAGTACTTC | CSARDYASGKETQYF
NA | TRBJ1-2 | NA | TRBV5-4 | TGTGCCAGCAGCTTGTGGCCAGGGACTTTGGATGGCTACACCTTC | CASSLWPGTLDGYTF
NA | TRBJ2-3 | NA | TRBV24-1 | TGTGCCACCAGTGATTTGGCCGGGGGCCGCACAGATACGCAGTATTTT | CATSDLAGGRTDTQYF
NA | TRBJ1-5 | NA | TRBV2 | TGTGCCAGCAGCGCAGGGGAGATGTATCAGCCCCAGCATTTT | CASSAGEMYQPQHF
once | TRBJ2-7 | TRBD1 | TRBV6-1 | TGTGCCAGCGGACAGGGGGTCTACGAGCAGTACTTC | CASGQGVYEQYF
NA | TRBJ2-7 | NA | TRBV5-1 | TGCGCCAGCAGCGAATACATCACCGGGATTCAGTACTTC | CASSEYITGIQYF
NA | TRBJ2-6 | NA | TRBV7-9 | TGTGCCACCCATTTCTCCCGTGCGGGGGCCAACGTCCTGACTTTC | CATHFSRAGANVLTF
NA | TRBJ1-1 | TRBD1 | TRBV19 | TGTGCCAGTAGTATCCTGGGACAGGGGGCTCTGGGGGACACTGAAGCTTTCTTT | CASSILGQGALGDTEAFF
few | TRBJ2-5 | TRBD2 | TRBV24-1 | TGTGCCACCAGACCAGACGGGCCGGGACTAGCGGGGGTCCAAGAGACCCAGTACTTC | CATRPDGPGLAGVQETQYF
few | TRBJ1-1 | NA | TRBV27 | TGTGCCAGCAGCGGGACGGCGAACACTGAAGCTTTCTTT | CASSGTANTEAFF
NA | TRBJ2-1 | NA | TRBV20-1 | TGCAGTGCAGGACTGGGGAAAGATGAGCAGTTCTTC | CSAGLGKDEQFF
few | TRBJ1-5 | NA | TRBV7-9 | TGTGCCAGCAGTCGACCTAATCAGCCCCAGCATTTT | CASSRPNQPQHF
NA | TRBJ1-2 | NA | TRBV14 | TGTGCCAGCAGCCAATGGGACTATGGCTACACCTTC | CASSQWDYGYTF
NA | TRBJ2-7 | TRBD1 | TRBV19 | TGTGCCAGTAGCCCCCTCCCCCGGGACAGTGGCTACGAGCAGTACTTC | CASSPLPRDSGYEQYF
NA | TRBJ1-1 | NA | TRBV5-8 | TGTGCCAGCAGCTTGGCCAAGGGAGTGAGCCGACCTTTCTTT | CASSLAKGVSRPFF
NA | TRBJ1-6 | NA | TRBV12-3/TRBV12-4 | TGTGCCAGCAGTTTAATGGGCCCAAATTCACCCCTCCACTTT | CASSLMGPNSPLHF
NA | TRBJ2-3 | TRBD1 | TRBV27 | TGTGCCAGCAGTTTAGACAGGGGGGGGACAGATACGCAGTATTTT | CASSLDRGGTDTQYF
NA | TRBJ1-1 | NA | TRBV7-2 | TGTGCCAGCAGCTTAAAATTTAGCACTGAAGCTTTCTTT | CASSLKFSTEAFF
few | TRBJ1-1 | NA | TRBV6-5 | TGTGCCAGCAGTTACCCCAGGGTGGAAGGGAACACTGAAGCTTTCTTT | CASSYPRVEGNTEAFF
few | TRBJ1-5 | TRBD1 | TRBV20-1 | TGCAGTGCTAGGGGGGACAGTTTAGGCAATCAGCCCCAGCATTTT | CSARGDSLGNQPQHF
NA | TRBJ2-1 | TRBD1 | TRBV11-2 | TGTGCCAGCAGAATCCCGGGACAGGACAATGAGCAGTTCTTC | CASRIPGQDNEQFF
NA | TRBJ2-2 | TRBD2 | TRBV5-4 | TGTGCCAGCAGGGCTAGCGGGGGGATAAACACCGGGGAGCTGTTTTTT | CASRASGGINTGELFF
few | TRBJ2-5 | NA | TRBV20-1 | TGCAGTGCTAGGGTGGAGACCCAGTACTTC | CSARVETQYF
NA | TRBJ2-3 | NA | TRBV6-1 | TGTGCCAGCAGTAAAGTACAGGGCGCAAGGTCAGATACGCAGTATTTT | CASSKVQGARSDTQYF
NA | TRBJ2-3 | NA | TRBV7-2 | TGTGCCAGCAGCATGCGGGGGCTCACAGATACGCAGTATTTT | CASSMRGLTDTQYF
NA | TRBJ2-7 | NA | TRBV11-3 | TGTGCCAGCAGCTTGGTAGGGGGACCGCTTGCCTACGAGCAGTACTTC | CASSLVGGPLAYEQYF
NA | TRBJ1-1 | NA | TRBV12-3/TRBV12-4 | TGTGCCAGCAGTCCCCCCGGGGTGACTGAAGCTTTCTTT | CASSPPGVTEAFF
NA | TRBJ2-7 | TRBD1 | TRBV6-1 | TGTGCCAGCAGTGAGACCGGGACAGTCACCTACGAGCAGTACTTC | CASSETGTVTYEQYF
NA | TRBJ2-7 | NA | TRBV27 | TGTGCCAGCAGTTACACGGGCGCGGCCTACGAGCAGTACTTC | CASSYTGAAYEQYF
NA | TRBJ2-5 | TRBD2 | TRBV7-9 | TGTGCCAGCAGGTCGGAAGGGAGGGGAGAGACCCAGTACTTC | CASRSEGRGETQYF
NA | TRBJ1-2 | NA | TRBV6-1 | TGTGCCAGTAATCTCCCGGGGGCTCTCTATGGCTACACCTTC | CASNLPGALYGYTF
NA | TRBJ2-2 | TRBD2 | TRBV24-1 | TGTGCCACCAGTTATTTCATACTAGCGGGGGTTAAGGGGGAGCTGTTTTTT | CATSYFILAGVKGELFF
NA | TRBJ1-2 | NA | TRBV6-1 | TGTGCCAGCAGTGAAGCGCCTAGGGGTGGCGGCTACACCTTC | CASSEAPRGGGYTF
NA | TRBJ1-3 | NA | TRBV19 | TGTGCCAGTAGTACCGGGAGCTCTGGAAACACCATATATTTT | CASSTGSSGNTIYF
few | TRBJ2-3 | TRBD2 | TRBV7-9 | TGTGCCAGCAGCTCGGGACTAGCGGGTTATACGCAGTATTTT | CASSSGLAGYTQYF
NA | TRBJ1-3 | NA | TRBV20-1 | TGCAGTGCTAGAGGCGGCTCTGGAAACACCATATATTTT | CSARGGSGNTIYF
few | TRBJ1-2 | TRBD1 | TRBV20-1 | TGCAGTGCTAAAGACCCGGGACAGGGCAACTATGGCTACACCTTC | CSAKDPGQGNYGYTF
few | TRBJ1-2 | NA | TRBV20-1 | TGCAGTGCTAGATTTTCGGGGAGCTACACCTTC | CSARFSGSYTF
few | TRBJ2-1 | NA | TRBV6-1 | TGTGCCAGCAGCCCCCCCACGGGCCGATACAATGAGCAGTTCTTC | CASSPPTGRYNEQFF
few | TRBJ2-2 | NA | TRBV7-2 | TGTGCCAGCAGCTTAGCGGCAGGGACCGGGGAGCTGTTTTTT | CASSLAAGTGELFF
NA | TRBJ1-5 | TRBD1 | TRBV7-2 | TGTGCCAGCAGCCCCAGCTACAGGGGGAATCAGCCCCAGCATTTT | CASSPSYRGNQPQHF
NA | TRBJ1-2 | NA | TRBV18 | TGTGCCAGCTCAACAGGGAGTGACTATGGCTACACCTTC | CASSTGSDYGYTF
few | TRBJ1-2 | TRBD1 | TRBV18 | TGTGCCAGCTCACCCGACCAGGGGGATGGTGGCTACACCTTC | CASSPDQGDGGYTF
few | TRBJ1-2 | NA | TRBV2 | TGTGCCACCGCCCCCAGGGGCCGAGTCTATGGCTACACCTTC | CATAPRGRVYGYTF
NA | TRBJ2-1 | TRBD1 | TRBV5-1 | TGCGCCAGCGGGACGTCCGGGACAGGGCACAATGAGCAGTTCTTC | CASGTSGTGHNEQFF
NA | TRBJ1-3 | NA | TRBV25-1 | TGTGCCAGCAAAGGTGGGGCGAGGGCTGGAAACACCATATATTTT | CASKGGARAGNTIYF
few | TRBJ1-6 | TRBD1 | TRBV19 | TGTGCCAGTAGTATAATGCAGGGACAGTTTGATTCACCCCTCCACTTT | CASSIMQGQFDSPLHF
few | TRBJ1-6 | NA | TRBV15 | TGTGCCACCAGCTGGGCAGGCTCACCCCTCCACTTT | CATSWAGSPLHF
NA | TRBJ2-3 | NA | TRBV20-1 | TGCAGTGCTAGACTAGCCCCAGATACGCAGTATTTT | CSARLAPDTQYF
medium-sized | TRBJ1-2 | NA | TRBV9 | TGTGCCAGCACGAGCGATTATGGCTACACCTTC | CASTSDYGYTF
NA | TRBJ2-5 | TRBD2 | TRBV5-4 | TGTGCCAGCAGCTCGCTCCCGACTAGCGCGGAGACCCAGTACTTC | CASSSLPTSAETQYF
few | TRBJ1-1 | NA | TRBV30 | TGTGCCTGGAGCCCGGACGGTTTCGGCACTGAAGCTTTCTTT | CAWSPDGFGTEAFF
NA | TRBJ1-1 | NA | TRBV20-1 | TGCAGTGCAGTGGGGAGGGACACTGAAGCTTTCTTT | CSAVGRDTEAFF
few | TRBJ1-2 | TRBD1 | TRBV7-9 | TGTGCCAGCAGGCGACAGGAGGGGGCAAACTATGGCTACACCTTC | CASRRQEGANYGYTF
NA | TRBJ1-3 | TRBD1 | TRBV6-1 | TGTGCCAGCAAGACAGGGGGCGGAAACACCATATATTTT | CASKTGGGNTIYF
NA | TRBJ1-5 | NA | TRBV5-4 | TGTGCCAGCAGCATCGGGGGGTCTGGCAATCAGCCCCAGCATTTT | CASSIGGSGNQPQHF
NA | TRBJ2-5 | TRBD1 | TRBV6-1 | TGTGCCAGCAGTCCCGGACAGGCCGATAGGGAGACCCAGTACTTC | CASSPGQADRETQYF
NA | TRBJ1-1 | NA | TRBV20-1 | TGCAGTGCTGCCCCGGAGGGAAGAAGCTCGAACACTGAAGCTTTCTTT | CSAAPEGRSSNTEAFF